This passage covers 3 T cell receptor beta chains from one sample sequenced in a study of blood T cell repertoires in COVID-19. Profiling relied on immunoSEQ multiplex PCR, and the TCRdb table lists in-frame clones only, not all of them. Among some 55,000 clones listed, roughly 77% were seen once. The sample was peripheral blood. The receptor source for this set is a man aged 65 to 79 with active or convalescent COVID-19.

The CDR3 DNA follows: TGTGCCAGCAGCAAACAGGGGGCGAACACTGAAGCTTTCTTT. This encodes CASSKQGANTEAFF. V gene TRBV7-9 combines with J gene TRBJ1-1, with 9 bases matching TRBD1. CDR3 size: 14 residues. Germline CDR1 SEHNR, CDR2 FQNEAQ (reference sequence). Trimming cost V 5 bases and J 1 base; bases outside gene matches: 2.

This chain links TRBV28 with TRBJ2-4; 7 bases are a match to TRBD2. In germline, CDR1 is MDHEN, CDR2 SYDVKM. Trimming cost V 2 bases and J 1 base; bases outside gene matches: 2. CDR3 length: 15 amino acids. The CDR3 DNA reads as TGTGCCAGCAGTTTAAGCGGGACGGCCAAAAACATTCAGTACTTC. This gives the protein CASSLSGTAKNIQYF.

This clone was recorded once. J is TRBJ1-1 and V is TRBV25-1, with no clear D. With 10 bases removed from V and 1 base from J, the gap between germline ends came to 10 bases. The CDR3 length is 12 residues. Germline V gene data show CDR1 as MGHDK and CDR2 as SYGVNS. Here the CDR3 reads CATRYSNTEAFF. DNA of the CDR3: TGTGCCACCAGATATTCGAACACTGAAGCTTTCTTT.